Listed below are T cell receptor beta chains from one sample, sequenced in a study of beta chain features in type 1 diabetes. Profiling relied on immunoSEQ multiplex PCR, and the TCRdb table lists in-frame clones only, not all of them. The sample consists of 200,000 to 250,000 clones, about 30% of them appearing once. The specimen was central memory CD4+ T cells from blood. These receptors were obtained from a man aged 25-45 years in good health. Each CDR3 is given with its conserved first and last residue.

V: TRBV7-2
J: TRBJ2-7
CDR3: CASSRGPSGDEQYF

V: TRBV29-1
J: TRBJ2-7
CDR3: CSVVSQFSYEQYF

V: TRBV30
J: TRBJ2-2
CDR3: CAWSRDFNTGELFF

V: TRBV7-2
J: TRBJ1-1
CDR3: CASSSWATNTEAFF

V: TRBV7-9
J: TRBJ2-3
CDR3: CASSLPGKDTQYF

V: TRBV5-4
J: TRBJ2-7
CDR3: CASSAPGLSEQYF

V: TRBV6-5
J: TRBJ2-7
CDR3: CASKDAGVQGDEQYF

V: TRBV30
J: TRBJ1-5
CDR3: CACAADSNQPQHF

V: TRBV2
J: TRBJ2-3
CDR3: CASPGAGRTDTQYF

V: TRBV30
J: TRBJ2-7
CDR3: CAWGFLSHEQYF

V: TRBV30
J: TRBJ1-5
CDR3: CAWSAGTGNQPQHF

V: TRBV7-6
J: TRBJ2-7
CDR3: CASSLRRREGYEQYF

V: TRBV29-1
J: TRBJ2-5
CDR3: CSVEDSPAETQYF

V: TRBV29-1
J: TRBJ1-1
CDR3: CSVGGANTEAFF

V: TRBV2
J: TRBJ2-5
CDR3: CASMVSDQETQYF

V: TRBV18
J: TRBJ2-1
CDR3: CASSPTAGSNEQFF

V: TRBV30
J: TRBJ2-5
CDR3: CAWSREGKETQYF

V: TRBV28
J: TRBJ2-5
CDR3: CASRSPGQIETQYF

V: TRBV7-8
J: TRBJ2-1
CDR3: CASSLAEGTSNEQFF

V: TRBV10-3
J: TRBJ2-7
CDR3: CAISEIGTRGEQYF

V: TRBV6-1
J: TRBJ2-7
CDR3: CASSRLSYEQYF

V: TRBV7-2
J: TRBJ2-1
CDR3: CASSRVVNEQFF

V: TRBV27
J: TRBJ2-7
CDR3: CASSYRQSNYEQYF

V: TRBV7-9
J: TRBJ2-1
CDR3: CASSLGGTYSYNEQFF

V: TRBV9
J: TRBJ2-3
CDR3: CASSAQRTPGGDTQYF

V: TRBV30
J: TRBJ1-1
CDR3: CAWRAAGGWGAFF

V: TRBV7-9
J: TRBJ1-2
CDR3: CASSLAQGGPSNYGYTF

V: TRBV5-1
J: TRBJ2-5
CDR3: CASTQTGALRGETQYF

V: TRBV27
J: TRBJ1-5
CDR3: CASSPNFSNQPQHF

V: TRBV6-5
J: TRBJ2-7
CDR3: CASSSPGEQYF

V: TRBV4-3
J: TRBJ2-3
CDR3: CASSPDRSGRTDTQYF

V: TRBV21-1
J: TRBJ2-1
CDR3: CASSRRTAGQACYNEQFF

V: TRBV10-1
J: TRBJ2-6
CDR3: CATPRRANSGANVLTF

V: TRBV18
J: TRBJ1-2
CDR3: CASSQGANYGYTF

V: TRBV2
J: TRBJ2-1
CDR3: CASSEFGVSLANEQFF